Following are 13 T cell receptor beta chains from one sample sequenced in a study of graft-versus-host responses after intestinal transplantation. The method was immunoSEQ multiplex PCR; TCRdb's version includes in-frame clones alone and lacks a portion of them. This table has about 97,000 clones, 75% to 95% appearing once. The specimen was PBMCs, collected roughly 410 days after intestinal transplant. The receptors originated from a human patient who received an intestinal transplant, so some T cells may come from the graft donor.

CDR3 bases: TGTGCCAGCAGAACAGGTGGTTCCGGGGAGCTGTTTTTT. Its translation is CASRTGGSGELFF. This chain links TRBV6-1 with TRBJ2-2; a weak D match, TRBD1 (5 bases). The germline gives CDR1 MNHNS, CDR2 SASEGT. V lost 6 bases and J 6 bases, leaving 11 bases between the germline ends. This CDR3 is built from 13 residues.

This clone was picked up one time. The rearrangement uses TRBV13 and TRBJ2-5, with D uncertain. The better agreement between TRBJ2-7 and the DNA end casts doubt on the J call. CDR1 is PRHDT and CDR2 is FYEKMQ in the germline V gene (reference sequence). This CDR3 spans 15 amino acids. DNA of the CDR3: TGTGCCAGCAGCTTAGGCCCCTCAATCAACTACGAGCAGTACTTC. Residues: CASSLGPSINYEQYF.

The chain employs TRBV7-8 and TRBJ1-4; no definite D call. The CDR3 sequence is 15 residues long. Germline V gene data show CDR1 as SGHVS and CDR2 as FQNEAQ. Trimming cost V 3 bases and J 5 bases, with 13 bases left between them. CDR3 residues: CASSLRGVPNEKLFF. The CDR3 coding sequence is TGTGCCAGCAGCTTGCGCGGAGTCCCGAATGAAAAACTGTTTTTT. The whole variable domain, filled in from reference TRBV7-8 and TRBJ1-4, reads GAGVSQSPRYKVAKRGQDVALRCDPISGHVSLFWYQQALGQGPEFLTYFQNEAQLDKSGLPSDRFFAERPEGSVSTLKIQRTQQEDSAVYLCASSLRGVPNEKLFFGSGTQLSVL.

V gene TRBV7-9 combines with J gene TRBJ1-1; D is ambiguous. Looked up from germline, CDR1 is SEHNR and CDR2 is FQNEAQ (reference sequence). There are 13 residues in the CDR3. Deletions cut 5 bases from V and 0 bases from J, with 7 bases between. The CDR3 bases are TGTGCCAGCAGCCGCCAGGTGAACACTGAAGCTTTCTTT. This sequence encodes CASSRQVNTEAFF.

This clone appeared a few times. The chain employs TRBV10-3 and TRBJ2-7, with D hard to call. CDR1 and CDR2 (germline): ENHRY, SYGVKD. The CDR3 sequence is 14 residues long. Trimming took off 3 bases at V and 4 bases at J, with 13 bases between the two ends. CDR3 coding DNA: TGTGCCATCAGTGAAGGTACCTGGCGTTACGAGCAGTACTTC. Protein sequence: CAISEGTWRYEQYF.

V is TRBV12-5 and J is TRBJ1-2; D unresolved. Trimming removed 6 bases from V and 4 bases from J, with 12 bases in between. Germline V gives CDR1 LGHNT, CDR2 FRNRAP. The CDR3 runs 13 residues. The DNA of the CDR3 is TGTGCTAGTGGCTCCGGTCGGTCCTATGGCTACACCTTC. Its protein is CASGSGRSYGYTF.

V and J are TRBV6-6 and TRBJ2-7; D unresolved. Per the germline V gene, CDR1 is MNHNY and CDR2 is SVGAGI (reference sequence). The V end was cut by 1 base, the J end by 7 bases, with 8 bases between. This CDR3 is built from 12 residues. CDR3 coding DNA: TGTGCCAGCAGTTACTTTTCTTGGGAGCAGTACTTC. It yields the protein CASSYFSWEQYF.

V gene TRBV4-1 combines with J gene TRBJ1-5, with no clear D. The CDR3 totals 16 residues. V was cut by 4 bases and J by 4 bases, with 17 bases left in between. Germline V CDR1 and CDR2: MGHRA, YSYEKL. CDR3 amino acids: CASSLWPGPLNQPQHF. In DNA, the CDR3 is TGCGCCAGCAGCCTCTGGCCGGGCCCCCTAAATCAGCCCCAGCATTTT.

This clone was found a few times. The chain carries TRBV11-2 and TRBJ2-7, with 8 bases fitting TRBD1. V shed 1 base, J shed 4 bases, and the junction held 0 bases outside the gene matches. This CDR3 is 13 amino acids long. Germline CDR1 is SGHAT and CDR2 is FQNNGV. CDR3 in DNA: TGTGCCAGCAGCTTAGGGACAGGGTACGAGCAGTACTTC. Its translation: CASSLGTGYEQYF.

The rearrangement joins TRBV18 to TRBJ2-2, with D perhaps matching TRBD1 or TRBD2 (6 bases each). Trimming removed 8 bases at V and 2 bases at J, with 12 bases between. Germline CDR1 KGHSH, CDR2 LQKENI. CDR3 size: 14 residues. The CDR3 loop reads CASPGAGNTGELFF. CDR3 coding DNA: TGTGCCAGCCCGGGGGCAGGAAACACCGGGGAGCTGTTTTTT. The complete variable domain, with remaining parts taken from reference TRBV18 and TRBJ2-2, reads NAGVMQNPRHLVRRRGQEARLRCSPMKGHSHVYWYRQLPEEGLKFMVYLQKENIIDESGMPKERFSAEFPKEGPSILRIQQVVRGDSAAYFCASPGAGNTGELFFGEGSRLTVL.

The DNA of the CDR3 is TGTGCCAGCACTCATAGCAATCAGCCCCAGCATTTT. It encodes CASTHSNQPQHF. This chain links TRBV7-9 with TRBJ1-5; no reliable D call. CDR3 size: 12 residues. Trimming cost V 7 bases and J 0 bases, with 4 bases left between them. The V gene's germline CDR1 is SEHNR and CDR2 FQNEAQ (reference sequence).

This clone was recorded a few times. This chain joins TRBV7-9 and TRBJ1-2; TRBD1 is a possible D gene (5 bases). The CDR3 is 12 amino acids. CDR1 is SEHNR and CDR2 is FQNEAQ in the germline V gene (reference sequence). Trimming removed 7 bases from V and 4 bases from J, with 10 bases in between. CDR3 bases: TGTGCCAGCACCGACAGCGGCTATGGCTACACCTTC. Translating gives CASTDSGYGYTF.

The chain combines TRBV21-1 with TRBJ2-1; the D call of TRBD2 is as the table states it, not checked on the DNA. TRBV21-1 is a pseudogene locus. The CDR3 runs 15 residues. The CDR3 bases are TGTGCCAGCAGAACGGGGGACTTATCCTACAATGAGCAGTTCTTC. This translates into CASRTGDLSYNEQFF.